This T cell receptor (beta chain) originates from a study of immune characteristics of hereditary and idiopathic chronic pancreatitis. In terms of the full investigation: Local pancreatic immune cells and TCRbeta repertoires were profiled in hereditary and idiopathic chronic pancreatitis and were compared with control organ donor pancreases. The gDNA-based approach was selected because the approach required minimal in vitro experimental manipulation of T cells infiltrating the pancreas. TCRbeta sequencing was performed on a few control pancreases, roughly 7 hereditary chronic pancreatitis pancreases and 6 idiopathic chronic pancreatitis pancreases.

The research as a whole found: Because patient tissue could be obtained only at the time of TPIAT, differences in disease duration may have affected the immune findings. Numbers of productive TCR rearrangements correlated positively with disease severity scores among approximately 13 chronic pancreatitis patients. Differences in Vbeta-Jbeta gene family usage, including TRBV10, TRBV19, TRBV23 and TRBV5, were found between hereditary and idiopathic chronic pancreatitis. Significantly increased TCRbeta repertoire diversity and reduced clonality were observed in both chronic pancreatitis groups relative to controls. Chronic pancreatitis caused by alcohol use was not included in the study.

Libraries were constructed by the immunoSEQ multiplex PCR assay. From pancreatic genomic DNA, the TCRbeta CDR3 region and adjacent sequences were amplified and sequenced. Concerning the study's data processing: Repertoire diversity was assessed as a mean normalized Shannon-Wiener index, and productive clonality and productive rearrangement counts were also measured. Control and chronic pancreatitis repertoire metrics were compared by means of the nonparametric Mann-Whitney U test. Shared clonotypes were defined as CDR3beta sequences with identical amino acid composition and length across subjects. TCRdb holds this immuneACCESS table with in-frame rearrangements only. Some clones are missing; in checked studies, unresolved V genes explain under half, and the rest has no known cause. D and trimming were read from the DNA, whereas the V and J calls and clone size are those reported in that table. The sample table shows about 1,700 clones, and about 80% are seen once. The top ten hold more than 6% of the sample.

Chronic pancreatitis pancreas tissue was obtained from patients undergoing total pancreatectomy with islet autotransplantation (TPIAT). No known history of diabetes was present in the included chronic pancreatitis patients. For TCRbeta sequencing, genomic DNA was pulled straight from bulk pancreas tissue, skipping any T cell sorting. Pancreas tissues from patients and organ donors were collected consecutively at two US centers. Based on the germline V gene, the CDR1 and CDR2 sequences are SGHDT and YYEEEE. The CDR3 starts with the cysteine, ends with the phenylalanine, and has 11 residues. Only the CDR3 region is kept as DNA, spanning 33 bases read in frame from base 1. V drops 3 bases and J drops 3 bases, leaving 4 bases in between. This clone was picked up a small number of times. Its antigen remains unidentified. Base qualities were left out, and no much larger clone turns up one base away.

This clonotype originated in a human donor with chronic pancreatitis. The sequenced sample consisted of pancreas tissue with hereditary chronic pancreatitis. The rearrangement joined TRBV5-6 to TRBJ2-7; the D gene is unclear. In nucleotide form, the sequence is TGTGCCAGCAGCTCTGTCTACGAGCAGTACTTC. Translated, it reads CASSSVYEQYF.